This note documents a single T cell receptor beta chain sequence. These data come from a study of blood T cell repertoires in COVID-19. Study in general: COVID-19 samples, acute and convalescent, were from the United States, Italy and Spain. PBMCs, B-cell-depleted T cells, or T cells provided the cDNA or gDNA that made up the material.

This CDR3 is 14 amino acids long. From germline, CDR1 is SNHLY and CDR2 FYNNEI. The V and J ends lost 4 bases and 2 bases, in that order; junction bases with no gene match: 3. Libraries were prepared by immunoSEQ multiplex PCR; TCRdb keeps only in-frame clonotypes and omits some of them. Among roughly 90,000 clones, less than 85% were seen once, and the ten largest hold approximately 10%. Sequenced sample: peripheral blood. The V gene is TRBV2, the J gene TRBJ2-3, with TRBD1 matching over 7 bases. The clonotype originates from a woman between 65 and 79 years old with acute or convalescent COVID-19. The CDR3 region has the DNA TGTGCCAGCAGTGGGGACAGTTTCACAGATACGCAGTATTTT. It yields the protein CASSGDSFTDTQYF.